This TCR beta chain appears in the sequencing data of a study of beta chain features in type 1 diabetes (dated by TCRdb to 2016 to 2019). At the level of the whole study: No differences in mean age, gender distribution, total cell number or subset yield were found between patients and healthy donors. A total of 85 million to 140 million sorted cells were examined across all samples, and a strong correlation was observed between cell number per subset and RNA yield. In the study, TCRB repertoires of sorted circulating CD4+ T cell subsets from recently diagnosed type 1 diabetes patients were compared with those of matched healthy donors. Regulatory and stem cell-like memory subsets were obtained from only 8 patients and about 8 healthy donors, while naive and central memory subsets were obtained from all 28 donors. On the study overall, not on this receptor specifically: Sequencing cDNA rather than genomic DNA could over-represent highly expressing activated cells, although activation and CD3 levels did not differ between groups. At VDJ recombination sites, patients with type 1 diabetes made fewer insertions and deleted more nucleotides, a pattern implying thymic rearrangement abnormalities. Shorter templates might have been favored by PCR, but patient and control samples were amplified and corrected together, so both groups would have been affected equally by any skew. A moderate but significant shortening of TCRB CDR3 length was observed in type 1 diabetes patients in all four CD4+ subsets. HLA sub-analyses involved small numbers of individuals, so any influence of HLA type on TCRB rearrangement remained unresolved. The naive, central memory and regulatory TCRB repertoires appeared to resemble one another more closely among patients than among healthy donors.

Remarks on this clone: No antigen is known for it. Per-base quality was not reported, and no clone a single base away is much larger than it.

The CDR3 covers 14 residues, taking in both the cysteine and the phenylalanine. The retained sequence is limited to the CDR3, 42 bases, with the frame set at the first base. CDR1 KGHSH and CDR2 LQKENI were looked up in the germline V gene. V drops 1 base and J drops 3 bases, leaving 9 bases in between. The High Capacity cDNA Reverse Transcription Kit was used to reverse transcribe all of the isolated RNA, meaning that expressed TCRB transcripts were what got sequenced. Naive, central memory and regulatory T cell samples underwent deep immunoSEQ sequencing, averaging about 3.57 million total reads per sample. Sorted cells were lysed in RLT buffer and RNA was extracted with DNase-treated RNeasy Micro or Mini kits, depending on cell number. Each cell subset was processed on its own to prevent cross-contamination, while patient and healthy donor samples were processed together. The immunoSEQ multiplex PCR was used to amplify TCRB sequences from cDNA, generating 87-bp fragments that spanned the CDR3 region. Sequencing of the amplicons was performed on the Illumina HiSeq platform. The source study handled its data this way. Synthetic template baselines were used to correct PCR bias computationally, reads within Hamming distance 2 were collapsed together, and singletons that could not be merged were discarded. By aligning reads against IMGT, V, D and J genes, CDR3 length, and insertions or deletions at six rearrangement sites were assigned. Within each subset, clonotype counts were normalized to sorted cell number, and only after that were true diversity and Gini coefficients computed with the tcR R package. Repertoire sharing was quantified using the overlap coefficient calculated on TCRB nucleotide sequences. As a proxy for the pre-selection repertoire, out-of-frame TCRB sequences from naive cells were analyzed. TCRdb carries this immuneACCESS record with in-frame sequences only. Its versions omit some clonotypes, under half of them owing to an unresolved V gene in the studies checked, with the rest unexplained. The V and J calls and clone size come from that table; D and trimming were worked out from the DNA. This sample has 250,000 to 350,000 clones in its table, and around 15% of those were observed once. The ten largest clonotypes hold over 0.015% of the sample.

Each donor gave one peripheral blood draw, approximately 120 mL on average, collected into heparinised tubes. Using a panel that included CD45RO, CCR7, CD25, CD127, CD95 and CD27, naive, central memory, regulatory and stem cell-like memory CD4+ T cells were sorted on a BD FACSAria II. A purity above 95% was achieved for all sorted populations. Right away, PBMCs were isolated by Lymphoprep density gradient centrifugation and were stained directly, with no culture step. To minimize batch effects, samples were stained and sorted in pairs, one healthy donor with one patient per experiment. This clonotype was obtained from a man under 40 with type 1 diabetes. Sequencing was performed on naive CD4+ T cells from blood. In light of the paper, this sample's cell subset or site label describes: true naive CD4+ T cells. The chain is assembled from TRBV18 and TRBJ1-1, with the D gene too uncertain to name. The bases read TGTGCCAGCTCACCACGTAGTCGGGACACTGAAGCTTTCTTT. It specifies CASSPRSRDTEAFF.